This TCR beta chain was sequenced for a study of T cells in localized non-small cell lung cancer. The CDR3 extends over 10 amino acids. The germline V gene encodes CDR1 SNHLY and CDR2 FYNNEI. Trimming took 0 bases from V and 9 from J, leaving 2 bases between them. This clone was observed a few times. Its target is not known. Points from the study as a whole: Without multi-region sequencing, intratumor heterogeneity could not be excluded. Adjacent uninvolved lung had the highest clonality, suggesting focused antigen responses. Longer overall survival associated with higher blood T cell density; shorter survival with higher adjacent-lung clonality. When the top 100 tumor clones were examined, a median around 61 of them also appeared in the adjacent lung, which was paired and uninvolved.

Assay used: immunoSEQ multiplex PCR; TCRdb lists only in-frame clones, some missing. The sample yields tens of thousands of clones, more than 70% seen once. The chain links TRBV2 to TRBJ2-5; D ambiguous. Here the sequenced sample was peripheral blood, taken before any cancer treatment. The TCR originated in a woman aged 35 to 70 with stage I squamous cell lung carcinoma. The chain's CDR3 is CASSEAAQYF. The CDR3, as DNA: TGTGCCAGCAGTGAAGCTGCCCAGTACTTC. The variable domain in full, completed from reference TRBV2 and TRBJ2-5, reads EPEVTQTPSHQVTQMGQEVILRCVPISNHLYFYWYRQILGQKVEFLVSFYNNEISEKSEIFDDQFSVERPDGSNFTLKIRSTKLEDSAMYFCASSEAAQYFGPGTRLLVL.